This TCR beta chain comes out of a study of blood T cells in healthy people across ages. Germline CDR1 reads SGDLS; CDR2 reads YYNGEE. This CDR3 is built from 13 residues. Trimming took 8 bases from V and 5 from J, leaving 17 bases between them. It was with a sample-barcoded 5' primer and a J-beta primer mix that a second PCR of about 6 to 12 cycles was run. TCRdb re-derived calls from the 5' RACE reads in MiXCR, one entry per CDR3 protein. The data hold 1.5 million to 2 million distinct CDR3 sequences, with about 50% observed a single time. V usage is TRBV9 and J usage is TRBJ2-7, with D perhaps assigned TRBD1 or TRBD2 (5 bases each). Sequencing was carried out using blood. This clonotype was obtained from a middle-aged woman in good health. The CDR3 protein is CASGDRPKNEQYF. CDR3 nucleotides: TGTGCCAGTGGGGACCGGCCTAAGAACGAGCAGTACTTC.